This passage covers 16 T cell receptor beta chains from one sample sequenced in a study of shared clonotypes between healthy human individuals. The assay was immunoSEQ multiplex PCR, and TCRdb's table has in-frame clones only and misses some. The table has roughly 2 million clones, approximately 95% seen once. Terminally differentiated effector memory CD45RA+ cells were left out of the naive CD8 fraction, which was CD45RO-negative and positively selected for CCR7. The sequenced material came from naive CD8+ T cells sorted from blood. These receptors were obtained from a man aged 18 to 30 in good health.

This rearrangement joins TRBV7-9 to TRBJ2-1; tentatively, D is TRBD1 or TRBD2 (5 bases each). Trimming took off 3 bases at V and 8 bases at J, with 17 bases between the two ends. Per the germline V gene, CDR1 is SEHNR and CDR2 is FQNEAQ (reference sequence). The CDR3 runs to 15 residues. CDR3 protein: CASSFMLAGADEQFF. The CDR3, as DNA: TGTGCCAGCAGCTTCATGCTAGCTGGGGCCGATGAGCAGTTCTTC. The full variable domain, rest sourced from reference TRBV7-9 and TRBJ2-1, is DTGVSQNPRHKITKRGQNVTFRCDPISEHNRLYWYRQTLGQGPEFLTYFQNEAQLEKSRLLSDRFSAERPKGSFSTLEIQRTEQGDSAMYLCASSFMLAGADEQFFGPGTRLTVL.

V gene TRBV2 combines with J gene TRBJ1-1; D perhaps matches TRBD1 (6 bases). CDR1 is SNHLY, CDR2 FYNNEI, per germline. This CDR3 has 14 residues. V was shortened by 1 base and J by 6 bases, with 12 bases between the two germline ends. The CDR3 DNA sequence: TGTGCCAGCAGTGAAGGCAGGGGAGTTGCTGAAGCTTTCTTT. The encoded protein is CASSEGRGVAEAFF.

The V gene is TRBV7-9, the J gene TRBJ2-5; 12 nucleotides align to TRBD2. V was pared by 3 bases and J by 2 bases, with 4 bases of the junction left unmatched. Germline V gene sequence: CDR1 SEHNR, CDR2 FQNEAQ (reference sequence). CDR3 length: 16 residues. CDR3 loop: CASSFGGLAGQETQYF. CDR3 in DNA: TGTGCCAGCAGCTTCGGAGGACTAGCGGGACAAGAGACCCAGTACTTC. The full variable domain, completed using reference TRBV7-9 and TRBJ2-5, is DTGVSQNPRHKITKRGQNVTFRCDPISEHNRLYWYRQTLGQGPEFLTYFQNEAQLEKSRLLSDRFSAERPKGSFSTLEIQRTEQGDSAMYLCASSFGGLAGQETQYFGPGTRLLVL.

This sequence joins TRBV29-1 and TRBJ2-1, with 10 positions matching TRBD2. Germline V gives CDR1 SQVTM, CDR2 ANQGSEA. V lost 3 bases, J lost 0 bases, and 8 bases stayed unmatched. The CDR3 consists of 17 residues. This chain's CDR3 is CSVEGTSGKSSYNEQFF. For the CDR3, the DNA is TGCAGCGTTGAGGGCACTAGCGGGAAGAGCTCCTACAATGAGCAGTTCTTC.

This chain uses TRBV27 with TRBJ2-2; 7 bases line up with TRBD2. The V and J ends lost 10 bases and 4 bases, in that order; junction bases with no gene match: 6. The germline V gene encodes CDR1 MNHEY and CDR2 SMNVEV (reference sequence). This CDR3 is built from 13 residues. CDR3 sequence (DNA): TGTGCCACCGCCGGACTAGGCACCGGGGAGCTGTTTTTT. Residues: CATAGLGTGELFF.

The chain carries TRBV13 and TRBJ2-7; D might be TRBD2 (5 bases). Trimming pared 0 bases from V and 3 bases from J, leaving 9 bases between. The CDR3 is made up of 14 amino acids. The germline V gene has CDR1 PRHDT and CDR2 FYEKMQ (reference sequence). This CDR3 is CASSLGVEDYEQYF. The CDR3 region has the DNA TGTGCCAGCAGCTTAGGGGTGGAGGACTACGAGCAGTACTTC.

The chain uses TRBV9 and TRBJ1-1; 8 nucleotides line up with TRBD1. The CDR3 is made up of 15 amino acids. V was clipped by 3 bases and J by 7 bases; unmatched bases: 11. The germline CDR1 and CDR2 sequences are SGDLS and YYNGEE. The CDR3 region has the DNA TGTGCCAGCAGCGGCGAGGCAGGGGGCCATATTGAAGCTTTCTTT. Translation gives CASSGEAGGHIEAFF. Using reference TRBV9 and TRBJ1-1 for the parts outside the CDR3, the full variable domain is DSGVTQTPKHLITATGQRVTLRCSPRSGDLSVYWYQQSLDQGLQFLIQYYNGEERAKGNILERFSAQQFPDLHSELNLSSLELGDSALYFCASSGEAGGHIEAFFGQGTRLTVV.

The chain recombines TRBV6-1 with TRBJ2-1, with 8 bases aligning to TRBD2. This CDR3 has 17 residues. Germline CDR1 MNHNS, CDR2 SASEGT. V lost 2 bases, J lost 1 base, and 7 bases stayed unmatched. The CDR3 loop reads CASSEPTGGASYNEQFF. DNA of the CDR3: TGTGCCAGCAGTGAACCTACGGGGGGGGCGTCCTACAATGAGCAGTTCTTC.

This rearrangement joins TRBV14 to TRBJ1-4, with D unclear. The germline V gene has CDR1 SGHDN and CDR2 FVKESK. This CDR3 has 14 amino acids. Deletions cut 1 base from V and 0 bases from J, with 3 bases between. CDR3 sequence: CASSQGATNEKLFF. CDR3 bases: TGTGCCAGCAGCCAAGGGGCAACTAATGAAAAACTGTTTTTT.

This rearrangement joins TRBV7-3 to TRBJ1-2, with D possibly matching TRBD1 (5 bases). V was pared by 0 bases and J by 4 bases, with 9 bases between. The V gene's germline CDR1 is SGHTA and CDR2 FQGTGA. CDR3 length: 14 amino acids. The CDR3 reads CASSLTGGVYGYTF. The CDR3 DNA follows: TGTGCCAGCAGCTTAACGGGGGGAGTCTATGGCTACACCTTC.

The rearrangement uses TRBV5-6 and TRBJ2-1; possibly TRBD2 for D (6 bases). Germline V gene data show CDR1 as SGHDT and CDR2 as YYEEEE. The CDR3 sequence is 17 residues long. Trimming stripped 0 bases from V and 3 bases from J, with 16 bases between. In DNA, the CDR3 is TGTGCCAGCAGCTTGGCCGTTCGGGAGTTTTTCTACAATGAGCAGTTCTTC. It is translated as CASSLAVREFFYNEQFF. Together with reference TRBV5-6 and TRBJ2-1, the CDR3 gives the full variable domain: DAGVTQSPTHLIKTRGQQVTLRCSPKSGHDTVSWYQQALGQGPQFIFQYYEEEERQRGNFPDRFSGHQFPNYSSELNVNALLLGDSALYLCASSLAVREFFYNEQFFGPGTRLTVL.

The gene calls are TRBV27 and TRBJ2-1; D not certain. V was clipped by 8 bases and J by 4 bases, with 9 bases between them. Germline V gene data show CDR1 as MNHEY and CDR2 as SMNVEV (reference sequence). This CDR3 has 12 residues. CDR3 amino acids: CASGRAYNEQFF. CDR3 bases: TGTGCCAGCGGTAGGGCTTACAATGAGCAGTTCTTC.

CDR3 region: CASSPLPPGQGLQNIQYF. As DNA, the CDR3 is TGCGCCAGCAGCCCATTACCTCCGGGACAGGGACTTCAAAACATTCAGTACTTC. The J gene is TRBJ2-4, the V gene TRBV4-3, with TRBD1 matching 9 bases. This CDR3 is 18 amino acids long. The germline V gene encodes CDR1 LGHNA and CDR2 YSLEER. J was trimmed by 5 bases and V by 4 bases; bases with no gene match: 15.

Points on this clone: The sample contains more than one DNA sequence encoding this CDR3. The chain links TRBV27 to TRBJ1-5; possibly TRBD1 for D (5 bases). Germline assignment: CDR1 MNHEY and CDR2 SMNVEV (reference sequence). This CDR3 spans 14 amino acids. Trimming took 3 bases from V and 7 from J, leaving 13 bases between them. As DNA, the CDR3 is TGTGCCAGCAGTTTCGGGGGAGGTGGGCAGCCCCAGCATTTT. Translation gives CASSFGGGGQPQHF.

The rearrangement uses TRBV27 and TRBJ2-3; TRBD2 is a possible D gene (7 bases). Trimming pared 6 bases from V and 5 bases from J, leaving 18 bases between. Per the germline V gene, CDR1 is MNHEY and CDR2 is SMNVEV (reference sequence). This CDR3 has 15 amino acids. CDR3 sequence (DNA): TGTGCCAGCAGCCCCTGGGGGGGGCGCGGAGATACGCAGTATTTT. It yields the protein CASSPWGGRGDTQYF.

This rearrangement joins TRBV7-9 to TRBJ2-3, with D maybe TRBD2 (6 bases). This CDR3 spans 16 amino acids. The V and J ends lost 1 base and 3 bases respectively, with 14 bases between them. CDR1 is SEHNR and CDR2 is FQNEAQ in the germline V gene (reference sequence). CDR3 coding DNA: TGTGCCAGCAGCTTAGTAAGGTCAGGGAGGACAGATACGCAGTATTTT. Protein product: CASSLVRSGRTDTQYF.